The 2 T cell receptor beta chains below all came from one sample that was sequenced in a study of early T cells in non-severe SARS-CoV-2 infection. Using its own MiXCR run on the 5' RACE reads, TCRdb lists one record per CDR3 protein. In the table there are nearly 95,000 distinct CDR3 sequences, 15% to 20% of which are singletons. The specimen was whole blood, collected at baseline. The receptors originated from an adult who was a healthcare worker with PCR-confirmed SARS-CoV-2 infection or an uninfected control (not recorded which).

This clonotype has only a few counts. The rearrangement links TRBV7-8 to TRBJ2-7; 8 nucleotides match TRBD2. Germline CDR1 and CDR2: SGHVS and FQNEAQ. The CDR3 length is 15 residues. J gave up 2 bases and V 5 bases, and 8 bases lay outside the gene matches. CDR3 DNA sequence: TGTGCCAGCAGCGGGAGCGGGAGTGGGACCTACGAGCAGTACTTC. The encoded protein is CASSGSGSGTYEQYF.

The V and J genes are TRBV10-3 and TRBJ2-3; D might be TRBD2 (6 bases). The germline V gene has CDR1 ENHRY and CDR2 SYGVKD. V lost 4 bases and J lost 5, with 13 bases in between. The CDR3 is made up of 14 amino acids. This chain's CDR3 is CAISVRRAVDTQYF. The CDR3 DNA follows: TGTGCCATCAGTGTGAGGAGGGCCGTAGATACGCAGTATTTT.